The present T cell receptor (beta chain) was sequenced within a study of blood T cells in healthy people across ages (dated by TCRdb to the mid-2010s). The study in broad terms: In model experiments, template switching captured roughly one uniquely barcoded TCR beta cDNA molecule for every two T cells. The study measured age-related changes in TCR beta repertoire diversity using deep sequencing normalized with unique cDNA molecular identifiers. The donors were split into four age groups: young (average 16 years), middle-aged (about 40), aged (about 56) and long-lived (over 80). Donors of different ages were randomly distributed across sequencing lanes to avoid experimental bias. For two donors (one aged 18 to 30 and one aged 80 or older), the study analyzed two additional independent replicas of 1 million unique cDNA reads from the same blood draw. Overall study outcomes, separate from this receptor: Total diversity estimates from one million sequenced T cells were considered lower bounds and underestimates. Observed TCR beta diversity per million T cells fell roughly linearly with age, and a significant reduction was already apparent by age around 40. Conclusive comparison of naive and antigen-experienced compartments was prevented by the profiling of bulk unsorted PBMCs. Because the CMV infection status of the donors was unknown, age-related changes in expanded clonotypes may potentially have been confounded. There was a strong correlation between observed TCR beta diversity and the percentage of naive T cells measured by flow cytometry. Compared with the aged group, more naive CD4+ T cells, fewer expanded clones and increased TCR diversity were shown by the long-lived group, suggesting age selection.

This clonotype was seen more than once but under ten times. Its specific antigen is unknown. Per-base qualities were not stored, and no clone one base away is much larger. Donors were roughly 40 systemically healthy Caucasian individuals from Russia aged roughly 6 to 100 years. Around 9.9 milliliters of peripheral blood were collected from each donor into EDTA-treated Vacutainer tubes. PBMCs were isolated by Ficoll-Paque density-gradient centrifugation, with at least 6.5 million obtained per sample. Total RNA, at least 5.5 micrograms per sample, was extracted from PBMCs with Trizol reagent. Naive CD45RAhigh/CD27high T cell percentages were measured by flow cytometry on a PBMC aliquot from every donor. V gives up 1 base and J gives up 0 bases, and the segment between their germline ends measures 9 bases. The CDR3 starts with the cysteine, ends with the phenylalanine, and has 15 residues. Only CDR3 DNA is held: 45 bases, read in frame from base 1.

Libraries were made using 5' RACE. Sequenced using an Illumina HiSeq 2500. A second PCR of about 7 to 12 cycles was run with a J-beta primer mix and a sample-barcoded 5' primer. A unique molecular identifier was introduced onto each TCR beta cDNA molecule by a template-switch 5' adaptor carrying 12 random nucleotides. At least 3 million CDR3-containing paired-end reads were obtained from each sample. First-strand cDNA was synthesized from all RNA with the Mint cDNA synthesis kit, primed by a TRBC-specific oligonucleotide. After uracil-DNA glycosylase treatment, a first 18-cycle PCR used universal primers M1SS and BC2_uni_R on all cDNA. On the study's bioinformatics: For normalization, 1 million high-quality reads, each with a distinct molecular identifier, were randomly selected from each sample. Instead of being binned into consensus sequences, reads that shared molecular identifiers were thrown out. CDR3 identification, clonotype clustering and error correction used MiTCR with a Q25 quality threshold and the strictest error-elimination algorithm. A nonparametric unseen species model with Euler transformation was used to estimate lower-bound total TCR beta diversity. The public sequencing data were trimmed at Q25 with fastp and processed into clonotypes with MiXCR by TCRdb, which kept only in-frame beta chains. Rows are unified per CDR3 protein, each entry keeping the most common DNA and genes. The V and J calls follow TCRdb's processing rather than the paper's. Across this sample there are about 640,000 distinct CDR3 sequences, with under 30% seen only once. The top ten clonotypes cover around 16% of the sample.

The source material was blood. The chain joins TRBV12-3 or TRBV12-4 to TRBJ1-2, with the D segment identity uncertain. This receptor was obtained from a woman at least 80 years old in good health. The sequenced DNA: TGTGCCAGCAGTTTAGGCATCTTGGCTAACTATGGCTACACCTTC. Translation gives CASSLGILANYGYTF.